This TCR beta chain was retrieved from a study of blood T cell repertoires in COVID-19 (TCRdb year 2020). The study in broad terms: The collaborator samples originated in the United States, Italy and Spain and spanned the acute and convalescent phases of COVID-19. The prospective study material was composed of cDNA or gDNA derived from T cells, B-cell-depleted T cells, or PBMCs. Sample metadata almost always included a de-identified subject ID, COVID-19 status, age in years and sex. Deeply sampled blood TCRbeta repertoires from subjects exposed to, actively infected with, or recovered from COVID-19 were included in the dataset. Where available, HLA class I and class II types were obtained from metadata supplied by the sample provider rather than from assay-based typing. A freely available public database, intended as a resource for researchers studying the immune response to SARS-CoV-2, is where the repertoires were released. The samples were drawn from two sources: the first 160 participants of the ongoing ImmuneRACE study, and approximately 1,300 subjects contributed by 6 global collaborators. Broad study findings and their caveats: Clinical and demographic metadata were provided uncurated, with the amount varying by source and participant.

The immunoSEQ Assay, a bias-controlled multiplex PCR, was used to amplify TCRbeta CDR3 regions from genomic DNA. The published analysis was carried out like this. The number of nucleated cells in each sample was estimated by amplification of reference gene primers within the assay. To quantify the absolute abundance of each unique TCRbeta CDR3 rearrangement, sequence reads were collapsed and filtered. For each sample, productive Simpson clonality was calculated by taking the square root of Simpson's diversity index across productive rearrangements. The immuneACCESS repertoire file appears here via TCRdb, limited to in-frame rearrangements. These files lack a portion of the clones; in checked studies, under half of the deficit traces to unresolved V genes, and the cause of the others is not known. Clone size and the V and J calls come from that table; the DNA yielded D and trimming. The sample includes more than 300,000 clones, with 87% observed a single time. Together, the top ten hold about 10% of the sample.

CDR1 and CDR2, looked up from the germline V gene (reference sequence), are MNHEY and SMNVEV. Between the V and J ends, shortened by 5 bases and 2 bases respectively, the junction contains 7 bases. From the cysteine up to the phenylalanine, the CDR3 has a length of 13 residues. Only the CDR3 DNA is retained, 39 bases long and in frame from the first base. About this clone itself: The antigen this receptor binds is unknown. No base quality values were provided; no much bigger clone lies one nucleotide off.

In Seattle, one collaborating source enrolled patients while the infection was active and tracked those patients longitudinally over the course of disease. Collaborating institutions collected whole blood in K2EDTA tubes following their own protocols. For TCRbeta analysis, collaborators shipped samples as frozen whole blood, isolated PBMCs, or DNA extracted from either of those sample types. Sequencing was carried out using peripheral blood. This receptor was obtained from a woman aged 25-40 years with COVID-19, enrolled during active disease. The V and J segments used are TRBV27 and TRBJ1-3; the D gene lacks a confident call. The CDR3 reads as follows: CASSPSAGNTIYF. The nucleotide sequence is TGTGCCAGCAGTCCCTCCGCTGGAAACACCATATATTTT.